These T cell receptor beta chains were read from a single sample in a study of a mutant IDH1 vaccine in newly diagnosed glioma. These receptors have no known antigen. Sequenced by immunoSEQ multiplex PCR; TCRdb stores in-frame clones only, minus some. The data show 50,000 to 60,000 clones, around 80% seen once. The specimen comprised PBMCs, sampled from a glioma patient whose treatment included an IDH1 peptide vaccine. Receptors originate from a man aged 35 to 55 with glioma. CDR3s include the opening cysteine and the closing phenylalanine or tryptophan. A D gene is named only where the DNA matches it firmly. Not every row has a clone size; where given, it reads once, few, many or a size class.

NA | TRBJ2-7 | NA | TRBV27 | TGTGCCAGCAGTCCCCGATTGACTAGTGGCGAGCAGTACTTC | CASSPRLTSGEQYF
NA | TRBJ1-5 | NA | TRBV19 | TGTGCCAGTAGTATTGCGGGCATTGGATCCTCTGGCAATCAGCCCCAGCATTTT | CASSIAGIGSSGNQPQHF
once | TRBJ1-5 | NA | TRBV5-8 | TGTGCCAGCAGCCTCTATCGGCAGCCCCAGCATTTT | CASSLYRQPQHF
NA | TRBJ1-6 | NA | TRBV4-1 | TGCGCCAGCAGCCCCACAGGGTCCAATTCACCCCTCCACTTT | CASSPTGSNSPLHF
NA | TRBJ2-5 | NA | TRBV7-6 | TGTGCCAGCAGCCCGCAAGAGACCCAGTACTTC | CASSPQETQYF
NA | TRBJ2-5 | TRBD1 | TRBV5-1 | TGCGCCAGCAGCGGGAACAGGGGAGAGACCCAGTACTTC | CASSGNRGETQYF
many | TRBJ1-1 | NA | TRBV7-9 | TGTGCCAGCAGACCAGGGGACACTGAAGCTTTCTTT | CASRPGDTEAFF
NA | TRBJ2-7 | NA | TRBV14 | TGTGCCAGCAGCCAAGTTATGGCGACTTACGAGCAGTACTTC | CASSQVMATYEQYF
NA | TRBJ2-2 | TRBD2 | TRBV13 | TGTGCCAGCAGCTTCAGGCCCGCAGCGGGGGGGCTGGGCGGGGAGCTGTTTTTT | CASSFRPAAGGLGGELFF
once | TRBJ1-5 | TRBD1 | TRBV2 | TGTGCCAGCGGGACAGGGGGCAGGAATCAGCCCCAGCATTTT | CASGTGGRNQPQHF
NA | TRBJ2-5 | NA | TRBV19 | TGTGCCAGTAGTATCGTCGCTGGAGAGACCCAGTACTTC | CASSIVAGETQYF
NA | TRBJ2-3 | NA | TRBV4-1 | TGCGCCAGCAGCCAAGAGAATAGGGGCACAGATACGCAGTATTTT | CASSQENRGTDTQYF
NA | TRBJ1-1 | NA | TRBV29-1 | TGCAGCGTTGACAGGGACCACATTGAAGCTTTCTTT | CSVDRDHIEAFF
NA | TRBJ1-5 | NA | TRBV6-1 | TGTGCCAGCAGTGATGCAGGGGCGAATCAGCCCCAGCATTTT | CASSDAGANQPQHF
few | TRBJ1-2 | TRBD1 | TRBV19 | TGTGCCAGTAGTACGGGACAGGGGGCGCTCCACTATGGCTACACCTTC | CASSTGQGALHYGYTF
NA | TRBJ2-3 | TRBD2 | TRBV6-6 | TGTGCCAGCAAAGCGGGGGGGCGGCCTAGCACAGATACGCAGTATTTT | CASKAGGRPSTDTQYF
NA | TRBJ1-1 | NA | TRBV11-3 | TGTGCCAGCAGCTCTTCGTTACAGAGAACTGAAGCTTTCTTT | CASSSSLQRTEAFF
few | TRBJ2-5 | TRBD2 | TRBV5-4 | TGTGCCAGCAGCGCAACTAGCGGGGTCCAAGAGACCCAGTACTTC | CASSATSGVQETQYF
once | TRBJ1-2 | TRBD1 | TRBV19 | TGTGCCAGTGGGGACAGGGGCTATCACTATGGCTACACCTTC | CASGDRGYHYGYTF
NA | TRBJ1-6 | NA | TRBV10-3 | TGTGCCATCAGTGCCCGGGGTCCGAATAATTCACCCCTCCACTTT | CAISARGPNNSPLHF
few | TRBJ1-4 | NA | TRBV15 | TGTGCCACCAGCAGAGGGGGTTCCAACCCTGAAAAACTGTTTTTT | CATSRGGSNPEKLFF
NA | TRBJ2-1 | TRBD1 | TRBV29-1 | TGCAGCGTTGGTGGGGGGGACAGGGTCTCCAATGAGCAGTTCTTC | CSVGGGDRVSNEQFF
NA | TRBJ2-2 | TRBD2 | TRBV9 | TGTGCCAGCAGCGTGCGGGGAGGGGACGGAACATCACGAACCGGGGAGCTGTTTTTT | CASSVRGGDGTSRTGELFF
NA | TRBJ1-6 | NA | TRBV15 | TGTGCCACCAGCAGAGGTGGGCATTATAATTCACCCCTCCACTTT | CATSRGGHYNSPLHF
NA | TRBJ2-3 | TRBD1 | TRBV7-9 | TGTGCCAGCAGCTTGAGACAGGGAGCAGATACGCAGTATTTT | CASSLRQGADTQYF
NA | TRBJ1-6 | TRBD1 | TRBV19 | TGTGCCAGTACTCCGACAGGGGGGAATAATTCACCCCTCCACTTT | CASTPTGGNNSPLHF